The subject of this entry is one T cell receptor beta chain. Its antigen is currently unknown. The CDR3 length is 14 residues. The sample belongs to a study of T cell responses to AZD1222 COVID-19 vaccine. Study-wide results and caveats: Sampling that yielded the repertoires occurred only after the peak T cell response. White British ancestry dominated among donors, who included more females, and clonal diversity was possibly underestimated. The number of AZD1222 recipients seropositive at baseline was only five or six.

The data were produced by immunoSEQ multiplex PCR, yet TCRdb's version contains in-frame clones alone and is incomplete. Among around 54,000 clones listed, approximately 86% were seen once. Recipients boosted at about 4 weeks or about 12 weeks are pooled. The genes are TRBV21-1 and TRBJ2-7; the listed D gene, TRBD2, was not tested against the DNA. TRBV21-1 is classified as a pseudogene. Source: peripheral blood, taken 28 days after the second AZD1222 dose. The receptor was derived from an adult who received the AZD1222 COVID-19 vaccine. The CDR3 DNA sequence: TGTGCCAGCGATTGGGGGAAGACTAGTTTCGAGCAGTACTTC. The encoded protein is CASDWGKTSFEQYF.